A selection of T cell receptor beta chains follows, all from one sample in a study of blood T cell repertoires in COVID-19. Sequenced by immunoSEQ multiplex PCR; TCRdb stores in-frame clones only, minus some. The data hold about 130,000 clones, with around 80% observed a single time. The specimen was peripheral blood. These receptors were obtained from a woman in her forties or fifties with acute or convalescent COVID-19. Both conserved end residues are part of each CDR3. D genes are given only for firm matches. Clone size appears in some rows only: once, few, many, or a class for an expanded clone.

j_call d_call v_call clone_size cdr3_length cdr3_aa cdr3_nt
TRBJ1-2 NA TRBV20-1 NA 14 CSASGHPRGYGYTF TGCAGTGCTAGTGGTCACCCTCGGGGCTATGGCTACACCTTC
TRBJ1-4 TRBD1 TRBV9 NA 13 CASTGQGQEKLFF TGTGCCAGCACCGGACAGGGGCAAGAAAAACTGTTTTTT
TRBJ1-2 NA TRBV3-1/TRBV3-2 NA 12 CASSQAVYGYTF TGTGCCAGCAGCCAAGCGGTGTATGGCTACACCTTC
TRBJ2-7 TRBD2 TRBV6-5 NA 15 CASSYGLAGWYEQYF TGTGCCAGCAGTTACGGACTAGCGGGGTGGTACGAGCAGTACTTC
TRBJ2-1 TRBD2 TRBV5-4 NA 13 CASSTGLEDEQFF TGTGCCAGCAGCACGGGACTAGAAGATGAGCAGTTCTTC
TRBJ2-5 TRBD1 TRBV5-1 NA 13 CASSIQGWETQYF TGCGCCAGCAGCATACAGGGGTGGGAGACCCAGTACTTC
TRBJ2-1 TRBD1 TRBV9 NA 16 CASSVLGQGSYNEQFF TGTGCCAGCAGCGTATTGGGACAGGGGTCCTACAATGAGCAGTTCTTC
TRBJ2-3 TRBD1 TRBV27 NA 16 CASSLYAGTGVYTQYF TGTGCCAGCAGTTTATACGCAGGGACAGGGGTTTATACGCAGTATTTT
TRBJ2-1 TRBD2 TRBV18 NA 13 CASSPPAGGKQFF TGTGCCAGCTCACCACCCGCGGGAGGAAAGCAGTTCTTC
TRBJ2-3 TRBD2 TRBV7-9 NA 15 CATPGGGASTDTQYF TGTGCCACCCCGGGAGGGGGGGCGAGCACAGATACGCAGTATTTT
TRBJ2-3 TRBD1 TRBV28 NA 15 CASTTGTADTDTQYF TGTGCCAGCACCACCGGGACAGCAGACACAGATACGCAGTATTTT
TRBJ1-2 NA TRBV5-1 NA 20 CASSQGELGTIRPSVDGYTF TGCGCCAGCAGCCAAGGAGAATTGGGGACAATTCGCCCCTCGGTGGATGGCTACACCTTC
TRBJ2-1 TRBD2 TRBV7-9 NA 15 CASSDWASGNNEQFF TGTGCCAGCAGCGACTGGGCTAGCGGGAACAATGAGCAGTTCTTC
TRBJ1-5 NA TRBV12-3/TRBV12-4 NA 11 CASSTGQPQHF TGTGCCAGCAGTACCGGTCAGCCCCAGCATTTT
TRBJ1-1 TRBD1 TRBV18 NA 15 CASSPPGQSNTEAFF TGTGCCAGCTCTCCTCCGGGACAGAGCAACACTGAAGCTTTCTTT
TRBJ1-2 NA TRBV19 NA 11 CASSVGLGYTF TGTGCCAGTAGTGTTGGACTTGGCTACACCTTC
TRBJ2-7 TRBD1 TRBV19 few 14 CASSPDRGVYEQYF TGTGCCAGTAGTCCGGACAGGGGAGTCTACGAGCAGTACTTC
TRBJ1-5 NA TRBV28 NA 12 CASSSGIQPQHF TGTGCCAGCAGTTCAGGGATTCAGCCCCAGCATTTT
TRBJ1-1 NA TRBV9 NA 13 CASSSTGNTEAFF TGTGCCAGCAGCTCGACAGGGAACACTGAAGCTTTCTTT
TRBJ1-1 NA TRBV6-6 NA 19 CASSPYSLGGYSWNTEAFF TGTGCCAGCAGTCCCTACAGCCTGGGCGGGTACTCGTGGAACACTGAAGCTTTCTTT
TRBJ1-5 TRBD1 TRBV28 once 15 CASSPNRGQTQPQHF TGTGCCAGCAGCCCGAACAGGGGGCAGACTCAGCCCCAGCATTTT
TRBJ2-3 TRBD2 TRBV29-1 few 14 CSSGFSGSPRTQYF TGCAGCTCGGGTTTCAGCGGGAGTCCTCGGACGCAGTATTTT
TRBJ1-2 TRBD1 TRBV6-5 NA 13 CASSRQGGIGYTF TGTGCCAGCAGTCGACAGGGGGGGATCGGCTACACCTTC
TRBJ2-6 TRBD1 TRBV6-5 NA 15 CASSQQGSGANVLTF TGTGCCAGCAGCCAACAGGGGTCTGGGGCCAACGTCCTGACTTTC
TRBJ2-2 TRBD2 TRBV6-6 NA 16 CASSSAGGDDTGELFF TGTGCCAGCAGTTCCGCCGGGGGGGATGACACCGGGGAGCTGTTTTTT
TRBJ1-6 NA TRBV21-1 once 16 CASSFLGQGRNSPLHF TGTGCCAGCAGCTTTCTCGGACAGGGAAGAAATTCACCCCTCCACTTT
TRBJ2-7 NA TRBV20-1 NA 12 CSASSSSYEQYF TGCAGTGCTAGTTCTAGCTCCTACGAGCAGTACTTC
TRBJ1-3 NA TRBV4-2 few 14 CASSPGFEGNTIYF TGTGCCAGCAGCCCGGGATTCGAGGGAAACACCATATATTTT
TRBJ2-3 NA TRBV9 once 15 CASAIFGRGTDTQYF TGTGCCAGCGCCATCTTTGGCAGGGGCACAGATACGCAGTATTTT
TRBJ1-5 NA TRBV3-1/TRBV3-2 NA 14 CASSQDGGYQPQHF TGTGCCAGCAGCCAAGACGGGGGATATCAGCCCCAGCATTTT
TRBJ2-1 NA TRBV4-2 few 13 CASSQEWENEQFF TGTGCCAGCAGCCAAGAATGGGAGAATGAGCAGTTCTTC
TRBJ1-2 NA TRBV7-3 NA 14 CASSLGPRSYGYTF TGTGCCAGCAGCTTAGGTCCTAGGTCCTATGGCTACACCTTC
TRBJ2-1 NA TRBV10-3 NA 14 CATTRAQSYNEQFF TGTGCCACCACGAGGGCACAGTCCTACAATGAGCAGTTCTTC
TRBJ2-2 TRBD1 TRBV18 NA 15 CASSTGTVNTGELFF TGTGCCAGCTCTACCGGGACAGTAAACACCGGGGAGCTGTTTTTT
TRBJ1-1 NA TRBV11-2 NA 14 CASSPADRLTEAFF TGTGCCAGCAGCCCAGCCGACAGGTTGACTGAAGCTTTCTTT
TRBJ1-1 NA TRBV7-2 few 14 CASSLRGADTEAFF TGTGCCAGCAGCTTACGGGGGGCCGACACTGAAGCTTTCTTT
TRBJ1-2 NA TRBV15 NA 12 CATSRDDFGYTF TGTGCCACCAGCAGAGATGACTTCGGCTACACCTTC
TRBJ2-6 NA TRBV5-4 NA 18 CASSSRTAWLSGANVLTF TGTGCCAGCAGCTCTAGGACTGCTTGGCTTTCTGGGGCCAACGTCCTGACTTTC